Sequencing of this T cell receptor (beta chain) was carried out in a study of blood T cell repertoires in COVID-19. Germline CDR1 and CDR2: MNHEY and SVGAGI. The germline V and J ends were trimmed by 2 bases and 1 base, with 4 bases remaining between them. This CDR3 is built from 13 residues. TCRdb keeps only in-frame clones here, not all; method: immunoSEQ multiplex PCR. The table shows a few hundred thousand clones, with roughly 90% occurring only once. The sequence came from a man aged 30-40 years with active or convalescent COVID-19. The sequencing input was peripheral blood. The V call is TRBV6-5, the J call TRBJ2-3, with D hard to call. DNA of the CDR3: TGTGCCAGCAGTTACGGAGGCACAGATACGCAGTATTTT. It specifies CASSYGGTDTQYF.